This T cell receptor (beta chain) stems from a study of T-cell memory formation after mild COVID-19. The CDR3 loop spans 14 amino acids. Germline loops: CDR1 KGHSH, CDR2 LQKENI. Trimming took off 0 bases at V and 5 bases at J, with 10 bases between the two ends. Employing constant-segment primers, 5'RACE generated TCR alpha and TCR beta cDNA libraries bearing sample barcodes and UMIs. TCRdb re-analysed the 5' RACE reads in MiXCR, keeping a single row per CDR3 protein. The data show fewer than 350,000 distinct CDR3 sequences, around 8% seen once. In its sample, this clonotype was seen many times. The receptor's source is a man between 18 and 35 years old who had mild COVID-19 (a few samples of this study predate the infection). Cell type and time point are not known. The sample consisted of PBMCs or a T cell subset sorted from them (not recorded which). The V and J genes are TRBV18 and TRBJ2-5; D possibly uses TRBD1 or TRBD2 (5 bases each). The CDR3 sequence: CASSPPAREETQYF. CDR3 bases: TGTGCCAGCTCACCACCCGCCAGGGAGGAGACCCAGTACTTC.